Below, 24 T cell receptor beta chains from the same sample are listed, as sequenced in a study of blood T cell repertoires in COVID-19. Clones were sequenced by immunoSEQ multiplex PCR, and TCRdb holds only the in-frame ones, with some missing. The table includes some 250,000 clones, around 85% detected once. The sample taken for sequencing was PBMCs or T cells enriched from blood (not recorded which). The receptors originated from a woman between 45 and 65 years old who had recovered from COVID-19.

The V gene is TRBV5-1, the J gene TRBJ2-7; TRBD2 aligns across 13 bases. Unmatched junction bases numbered 6, after V lost 0 bases and J lost 6 bases. Looked up from germline, CDR1 is SGHRS and CDR2 is YFSETQ. CDR3 length equals 16 residues. The CDR3, as DNA: TGCGCCAGCAGCTTGGGACTAGCGGGAGGTCGGGGCGAGCAGTACTTC. It specifies CASSLGLAGGRGEQYF.

The chain carries TRBV20-1 and TRBJ2-3; D is unresolved. The V and J ends lost 3 bases and 7 bases respectively, with 8 bases between them. The CDR3 totals 11 residues. Germline lookup yields CDR1 DFQATT and CDR2 SNEGSKA (reference sequence). The CDR3 DNA reads TGCAGTGCTAGGGTAGCCTATACGCAGTATTTT. Its protein is CSARVAYTQYF.

This chain uses TRBV5-4 with TRBJ2-3, with D possibly being TRBD1 (6 bases). CDR3 length: 13 amino acids. Germline V lookup: CDR1 SGHNT, CDR2 YYREEE (reference sequence). The V and J ends lost 4 bases and 6 bases respectively, with 12 bases between them. CDR3 in DNA: TGTGCCAGCAGCCCTAACAGGGAGGATACGCAGTATTTT. This encodes CASSPNREDTQYF.

The genes are TRBV21-1 and TRBJ2-7; no check of the table's D call, TRBD2, against the DNA was made. TRBV21-1 is assigned pseudogene status. The CDR3 length is 16 residues. The CDR3 here is CASSKVIGDCLYEQYF. The CDR3 region has the DNA TGTGCCAGCAGCAAAGTGATCGGGGACTGCCTCTACGAGCAGTACTTC.

In this sample, this clone turned up a few times. The chain employs TRBV3-1 (or the pseudogene TRBV3-2) and TRBJ2-1; a weak D match, TRBD2 (5 bases). The CDR3 spans 17 residues. The ends were cut back, 0 bases at V and 1 base at J, with 13 bases in the middle. CDR1 and CDR2 (germline): LGHDT, YNNKEL (reference sequence). DNA of the CDR3: TGTGCCAGCAGCCAAGATGCGGGTCTTCGGTCCTACAATGAGCAGTTCTTC. It codes for CASSQDAGLRSYNEQFF.

The chain couples TRBV11-2 to TRBJ1-5; no clear D. Germline V lookup: CDR1 SGHAT, CDR2 FQNNGV. V gave up 5 bases and J gave up 9 bases, with 20 bases separating them. The CDR3 is 15 residues long. The DNA for the CDR3 is TGTGCCAGCAGCCTGGAGGGAAATGGGTTGGGGCCCCAGCATTTT. It codes for CASSLEGNGLGPQHF. Full variable domain (outside the CDR3, taken from reference TRBV11-2 and TRBJ1-5): EAGVAQSPRYKIIEKRQSVAFWCNPISGHATLYWYQQILGQGPKLLIQFQNNGVVDDSQLPKDRFSAERLKGVDSTLKIQPAKLEDSAVYLCASSLEGNGLGPQHFGDGTRLSIL.

J is TRBJ1-1 and V is TRBV10-3; TRBD1 matches at 7 bases. Per germline, CDR1 ENHRY and CDR2 SYGVKD. There are 14 residues in the CDR3. V dropped 6 bases and J dropped 0; count of bases not matched to a gene: 4. CDR3 amino acids: CAIRGTDMNTEAFF. CDR3 sequence (DNA): TGTGCCATCAGAGGGACAGACATGAACACTGAAGCTTTCTTT.

This clone was counted once. The chain combines TRBV2 with TRBJ1-6; D may be TRBD1 (6 bases). The CDR3 covers 15 residues. The germline V gene encodes CDR1 SNHLY and CDR2 FYNNEI. With 1 base removed from V and 7 bases from J, the gap between germline ends came to 11 bases. The CDR3 loop is CASSEGTARNSPLHF. The CDR3 DNA sequence: TGTGCCAGCAGTGAAGGGACAGCGCGGAATTCACCCCTCCACTTT.

The V gene is TRBV5-6, the J gene TRBJ2-3, with D perhaps TRBD2 (6 bases). This CDR3 has 16 residues. CDR1 is SGHDT, CDR2 YYEEEE, per germline. The V gene lost 4 bases and the J gene lost 6 bases, with 21 bases spanning the gap. This CDR3 reads CASSNRGAGSSDTQYF. For the CDR3, the DNA is TGTGCCAGCAGCAACCGTGGGGCGGGATCATCGGATACGCAGTATTTT.

V and J are TRBV19 and TRBJ2-6; no clear D. Trimming removed 6 bases at V and 4 bases at J, with 7 bases between. CDR1 is LNHDA and CDR2 is SQIVND in the germline V gene (reference sequence). This CDR3 spans 13 amino acids. CDR3 nucleotides: TGTGCCAGTAGCCTCTCCGGGGCCAACGTCCTGACTTTC. As protein: CASSLSGANVLTF.

This sequence joins TRBV28 and TRBJ1-1; D gene unclear. CDR1 and CDR2 from the germline V gene are MDHEN and SYDVKM. The CDR3 is 11 amino acids. Trimming removed 5 bases from V and 5 bases from J, with 6 bases in between. The CDR3 bases are TGTGCCAGCAGTCTCAGGACTGAAGCTTTCTTT. It yields the protein CASSLRTEAFF.

The chain employs TRBV6-4 and TRBJ1-2; D perhaps matches TRBD1 (6 bases). Between the trimmed V and J ends, which lost 6 bases and 3 bases, there was a span of 11 bases. CDR1 and CDR2 (germline): MRHNA, SNTAGT. The CDR3 has 13 amino acids. CDR3 amino acids: CASRGQGDYGYTF. The CDR3, as DNA: TGTGCCAGCAGGGGACAAGGGGACTATGGCTACACCTTC.

V is TRBV16 and J is TRBJ1-2, with a tentative D call TRBD1 (5 bases). This CDR3 spans 13 amino acids. Germline assignment: CDR1 KGHSY and CDR2 FQNENV. Between the trimmed V and J ends, which lost 4 bases and 4 bases, there was a span of 10 bases. CDR3 loop: CASSRDSLYGYTF. As DNA, the CDR3 is TGTGCCAGCAGCCGCGACAGCCTCTATGGCTACACCTTC.

The chain joins TRBV6-1 to TRBJ1-5; a weak D match, TRBD1 (5 bases). Per germline, CDR1 MNHNS and CDR2 SASEGT. The CDR3 covers 17 residues. Trimming removed 2 bases from V and 6 bases from J, with 20 bases in between. The CDR3 region is CASSERGGSGGTQPQHF. As DNA, the CDR3 is TGTGCCAGCAGTGAAAGGGGTGGCTCCGGGGGGACTCAGCCCCAGCATTTT.

This clone was counted between two and nine times. The V call is TRBV4-1, the J call TRBJ1-5; TRBD1 matches at 7 bases. The CDR3 length is 14 residues. CDR1 and CDR2 (germline): MGHRA, YSYEKL. The V segment lost 0 bases and the J segment 5 bases; nucleotides outside the gene matches: 1. CDR3 sequence: CASSQDRGDQPQHF. The CDR3 nucleotides are TGCGCCAGCAGCCAAGACAGGGGGGATCAGCCCCAGCATTTT.

The CDR3 protein is CASSRLHRDSTNEKLFF. CDR3 DNA: TGCGCCAGCAGCCGCCTTCATAGGGACTCGACTAATGAAAAACTGTTTTTT. The genes are TRBV4-1 and TRBJ1-4; tentatively, D is TRBD1 (5 bases). CDR1 and CDR2 from the germline V gene are MGHRA and YSYEKL. CDR3 length equals 17 residues. The V gene lost 4 bases and the J gene lost 2 bases, with 17 bases spanning the gap.

The gene calls are TRBV5-1 and TRBJ2-5; 7 bases agree with TRBD2. The CDR3 spans 15 residues. With V trimmed by 0 bases and J by 3 bases, 5 bases remained unmatched. Germline loops: CDR1 SGHRS, CDR2 YFSETQ. The CDR3 DNA sequence: TGCGCCAGCAGCTTGGTTGGGAGGGCCGAAGAGACCCAGTACTTC. Translation gives CASSLVGRAEETQYF.

V gene TRBV15 combines with J gene TRBJ2-3, with TRBD1 identical over 9 bases. The V segment lost 5 bases and the J segment 8 bases; nucleotides outside the gene matches: 14. This CDR3 spans 16 amino acids. CDR1 and CDR2 from the germline V gene are LNHNV and YYDKDF (reference sequence). As DNA, the CDR3 is TGTGCCACCAGCGGAACCGGGACAGGGAATCGGGGTACGCAGTATTTT. It is translated as CATSGTGTGNRGTQYF.

CDR3 nucleotides: TGTGCCAGCAGTCGGTTATCCTACGAGCAGTACTTC. This codes for CASSRLSYEQYF. This chain uses TRBV6-2 or TRBV6-3 with TRBJ2-7; D uncertain. Germline V gene sequence: CDR1 MNHEY, CDR2 SVGEGT. The CDR3 consists of 12 residues. The germline V and J ends were trimmed by 5 bases and 1 base, with 6 bases remaining between them.

The chain employs TRBV28 and TRBJ1-5, with a possible D match to TRBD1 (5 bases). The CDR3 is 15 residues long. V shed 6 bases and J shed 0 bases, with 12 bases lying between them. Germline values: CDR1 MDHEN, CDR2 SYDVKM. The CDR3 sequence is CASSLPGGSNQPQHF. The DNA of the CDR3 is TGTGCCAGCAGCCTTCCGGGGGGTAGCAATCAGCCCCAGCATTTT.

This chain links TRBV20-1 with TRBJ2-3; D may be TRBD1 (6 bases). Germline V gene sequence: CDR1 DFQATT, CDR2 SNEGSKA (reference sequence). This CDR3 spans 11 amino acids. V dropped 6 bases and J dropped 6 bases, with 10 bases sitting between them. CDR3 DNA: TGCAGTGCGAGACAGGTGGATACGCAGTATTTT. This sequence encodes CSARQVDTQYF.

V and J are TRBV2 and TRBJ1-1; TRBD1 aligns across 7 bases. The CDR3 spans 12 residues. V lost 2 bases and J lost 10; bases outside the gene matches: 4. Germline V CDR1 and CDR2: SNHLY, FYNNEI. The CDR3, as DNA: TGTGCCAGCAGTGAATCAGGGGGTGGAGCTTTCTTT. Its translation is CASSESGGGAFF.

The sample holds a few counts of this clone. DNA for the CDR3: TGTGCCAGCAGCCCCGGGACTAGCCCCAGGGATACGCAGTATTTT. Amino acid sequence: CASSPGTSPRDTQYF. J is TRBJ2-3 and V is TRBV27; 9 positions agree with TRBD2. Trimming removed 6 bases from V and 6 bases from J; junction bases left unmatched: 10. This CDR3 spans 15 amino acids. Germline V gene data show CDR1 as MNHEY and CDR2 as SMNVEV (reference sequence).

J is TRBJ2-1 and V is TRBV7-9; a weak D match, TRBD1 (6 bases). CDR3 length: 16 residues. Germline lookup yields CDR1 SEHNR and CDR2 FQNEAQ (reference sequence). The V end was cut by 5 bases, the J end by 6 bases, with 20 bases between. CDR3 DNA: TGTGCCAGCAGCCCGAGGTTGGGGGCCCGTGGCAATGAGCAGTTCTTC. Translating it yields CASSPRLGARGNEQFF.